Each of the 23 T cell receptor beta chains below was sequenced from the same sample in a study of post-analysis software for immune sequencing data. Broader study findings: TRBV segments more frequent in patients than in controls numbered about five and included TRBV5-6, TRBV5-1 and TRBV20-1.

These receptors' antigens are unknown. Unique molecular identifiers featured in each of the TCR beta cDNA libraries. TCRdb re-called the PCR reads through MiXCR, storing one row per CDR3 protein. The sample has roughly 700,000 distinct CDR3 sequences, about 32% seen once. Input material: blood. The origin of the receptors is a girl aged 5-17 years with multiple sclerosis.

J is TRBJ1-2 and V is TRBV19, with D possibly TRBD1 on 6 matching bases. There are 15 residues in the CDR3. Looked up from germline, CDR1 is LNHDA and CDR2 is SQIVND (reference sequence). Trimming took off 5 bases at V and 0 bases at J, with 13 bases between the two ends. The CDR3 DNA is TGTGCCAGTAGTCCGCCAGGGGCCACTAACTATGGCTACACCTTC. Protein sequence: CASSPPGATNYGYTF.

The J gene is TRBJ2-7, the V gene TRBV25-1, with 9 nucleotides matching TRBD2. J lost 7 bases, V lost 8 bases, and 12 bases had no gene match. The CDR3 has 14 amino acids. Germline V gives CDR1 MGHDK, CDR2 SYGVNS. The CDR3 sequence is CASADLAGVSEQYF. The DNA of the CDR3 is TGTGCCAGCGCAGATTTAGCGGGGGTTTCAGAGCAGTACTTC.

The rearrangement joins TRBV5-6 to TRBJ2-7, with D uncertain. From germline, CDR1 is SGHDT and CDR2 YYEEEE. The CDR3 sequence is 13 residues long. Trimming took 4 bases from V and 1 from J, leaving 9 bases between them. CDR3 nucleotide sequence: TGTGCCAGCAGCGTTCCCCATTCCTACGAGCAGTACTTC. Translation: CASSVPHSYEQYF.

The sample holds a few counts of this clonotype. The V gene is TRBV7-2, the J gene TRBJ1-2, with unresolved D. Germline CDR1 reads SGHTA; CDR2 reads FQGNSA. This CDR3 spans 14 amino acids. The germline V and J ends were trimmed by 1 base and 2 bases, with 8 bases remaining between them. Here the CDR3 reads CASSLEQRNYGYTF. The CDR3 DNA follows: TGTGCCAGCAGCTTAGAGCAAAGGAACTATGGCTACACCTTC.

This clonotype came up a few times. The CDR3 is CASSYSRRASNNEQYF. The DNA for the CDR3 is TGTGCCAGCAGTTACTCGAGGCGGGCCTCAAACAATGAGCAGTACTTC. The chain couples TRBV6-6 to TRBJ2-7; weak D call: TRBD2 (5 bases). V dropped 0 bases and J dropped 7 bases, with 19 bases sitting between them. The CDR3 is made up of 16 amino acids. The germline gives CDR1 MNHNY, CDR2 SVGAGI (reference sequence).

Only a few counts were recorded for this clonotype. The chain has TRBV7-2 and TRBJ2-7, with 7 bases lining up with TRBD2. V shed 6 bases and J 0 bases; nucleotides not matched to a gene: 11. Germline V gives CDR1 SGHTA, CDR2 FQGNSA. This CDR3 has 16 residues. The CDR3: CASRMGGMGSSYEQYF. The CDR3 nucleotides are TGTGCCAGCAGAATGGGGGGGATGGGGAGCTCCTACGAGCAGTACTTC.

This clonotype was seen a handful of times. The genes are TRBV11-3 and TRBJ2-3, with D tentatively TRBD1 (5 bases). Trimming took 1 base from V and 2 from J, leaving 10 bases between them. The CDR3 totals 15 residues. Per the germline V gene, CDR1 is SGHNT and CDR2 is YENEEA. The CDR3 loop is CASSLGAGLTDTQYF. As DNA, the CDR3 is TGTGCCAGCAGCTTAGGAGCAGGGCTCACAGATACGCAGTATTTT.

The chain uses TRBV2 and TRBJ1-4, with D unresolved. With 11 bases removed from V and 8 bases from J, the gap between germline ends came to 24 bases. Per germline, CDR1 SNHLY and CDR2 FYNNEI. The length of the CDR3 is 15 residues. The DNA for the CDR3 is TGTGCCGGCATCTTAGACGTCGTATCTCGGGAAAAACTGTTTTTT. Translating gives CAGILDVVSREKLFF.

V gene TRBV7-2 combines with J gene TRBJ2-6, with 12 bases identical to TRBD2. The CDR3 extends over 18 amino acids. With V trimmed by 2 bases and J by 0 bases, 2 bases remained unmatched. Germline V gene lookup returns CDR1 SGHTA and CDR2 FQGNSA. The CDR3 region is CASSLQGLAGSGANVLTF. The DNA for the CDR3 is TGTGCCAGCAGCTTACAGGGACTAGCGGGCTCTGGGGCCAACGTCCTGACTTTC.

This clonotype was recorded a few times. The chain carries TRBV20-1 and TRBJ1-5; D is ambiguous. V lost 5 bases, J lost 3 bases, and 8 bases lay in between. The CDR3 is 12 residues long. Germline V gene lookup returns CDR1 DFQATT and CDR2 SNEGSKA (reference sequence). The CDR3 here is CSAGNYNQPQHF. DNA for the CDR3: TGCAGTGCTGGCAATTACAATCAGCCCCAGCATTTT.

The CDR3 bases are TGTGCCAGCAGATCGGATTCGAATAATGAAAAACTGTTTTTT. Translating it yields CASRSDSNNEKLFF. V is TRBV2 and J is TRBJ1-4, with D unresolved. CDR3 length: 14 amino acids. V was pared by 6 bases and J by 4 bases, with 12 bases between. CDR1 and CDR2 (germline): SNHLY, FYNNEI.

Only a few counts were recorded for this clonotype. The CDR3 DNA reads as TGTGCCAGCAGCTTAGGTGTGGGCAGGGAAGAGACTTCGAACGAGCAGTACTTC. Translation: CASSLGVGREETSNEQYF. The chain has TRBV7-2 and TRBJ2-7, with a tentative D call TRBD1 (5 bases). The V gene's germline CDR1 is SGHTA and CDR2 FQGNSA. This CDR3 has 18 residues. V lost 1 base, J lost 5 bases, and 24 bases lay in between.

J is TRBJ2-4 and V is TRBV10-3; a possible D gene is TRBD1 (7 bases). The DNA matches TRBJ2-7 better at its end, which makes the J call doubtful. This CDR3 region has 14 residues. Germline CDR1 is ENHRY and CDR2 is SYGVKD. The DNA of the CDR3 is TGTGCCATCACTGCCCGACAGGGACTGGACGAGCAGTACTTC. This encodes CAITARQGLDEQYF.

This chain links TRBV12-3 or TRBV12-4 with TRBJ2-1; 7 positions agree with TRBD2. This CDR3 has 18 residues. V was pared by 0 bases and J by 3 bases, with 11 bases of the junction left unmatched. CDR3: CASSLALSSVAGYNEQFF. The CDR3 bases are TGTGCCAGCAGTTTAGCCCTATCCAGCGTAGCGGGCTACAATGAGCAGTTCTTC.

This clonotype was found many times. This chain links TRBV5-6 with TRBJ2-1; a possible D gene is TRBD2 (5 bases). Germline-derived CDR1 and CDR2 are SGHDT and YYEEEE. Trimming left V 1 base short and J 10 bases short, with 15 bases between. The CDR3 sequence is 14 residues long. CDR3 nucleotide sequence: TGTGCCAGCAGCTTGTCCACTAGATATTGGGAGCAGTTCTTC. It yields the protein CASSLSTRYWEQFF.

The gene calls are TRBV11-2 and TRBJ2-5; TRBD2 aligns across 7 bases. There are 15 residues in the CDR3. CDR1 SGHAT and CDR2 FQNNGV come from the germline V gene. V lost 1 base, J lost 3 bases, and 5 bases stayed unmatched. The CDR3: CASSLGPSGEETQYF. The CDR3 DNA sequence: TGTGCCAGCAGCTTAGGCCCCAGCGGGGAAGAGACCCAGTACTTC. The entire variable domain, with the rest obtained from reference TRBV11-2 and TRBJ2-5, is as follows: EAGVAQSPRYKIIEKRQSVAFWCNPISGHATLYWYQQILGQGPKLLIQFQNNGVVDDSQLPKDRFSAERLKGVDSTLKIQPAKLEDSAVYLCASSLGPSGEETQYFGPGTRLLVL.

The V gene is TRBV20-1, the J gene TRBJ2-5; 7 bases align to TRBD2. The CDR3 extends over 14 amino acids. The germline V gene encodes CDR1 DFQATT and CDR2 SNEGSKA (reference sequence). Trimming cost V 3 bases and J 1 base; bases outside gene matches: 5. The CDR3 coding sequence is TGCAGTGCTAGGGGGGGGTTCCCCCAAGAGACCCAGTACTTC. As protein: CSARGGFPQETQYF.

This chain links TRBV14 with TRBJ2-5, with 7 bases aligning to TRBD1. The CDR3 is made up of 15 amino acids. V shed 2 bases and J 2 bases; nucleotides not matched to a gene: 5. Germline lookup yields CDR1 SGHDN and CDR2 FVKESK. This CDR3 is CASSQRLGQQETQYF. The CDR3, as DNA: TGTGCCAGCAGCCAACGACTGGGACAGCAAGAGACCCAGTACTTC.

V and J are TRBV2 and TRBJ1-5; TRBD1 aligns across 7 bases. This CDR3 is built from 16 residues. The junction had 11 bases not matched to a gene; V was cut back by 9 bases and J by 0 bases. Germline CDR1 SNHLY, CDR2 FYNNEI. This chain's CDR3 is CASNRDRTYSNQPQHF. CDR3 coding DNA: TGTGCCAGTAACCGGGACAGAACGTATAGCAATCAGCCCCAGCATTTT.

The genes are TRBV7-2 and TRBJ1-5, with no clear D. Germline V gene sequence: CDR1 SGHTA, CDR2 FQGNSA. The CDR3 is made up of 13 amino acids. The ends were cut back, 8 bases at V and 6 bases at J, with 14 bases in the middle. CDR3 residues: CASGHGRSQPQHF. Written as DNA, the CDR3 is TGTGCCAGCGGCCATGGACGATCTCAGCCCCAGCATTTT.

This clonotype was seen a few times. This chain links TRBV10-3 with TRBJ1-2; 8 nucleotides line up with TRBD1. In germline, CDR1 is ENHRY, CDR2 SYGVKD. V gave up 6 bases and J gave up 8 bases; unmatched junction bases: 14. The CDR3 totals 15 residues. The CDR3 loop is CAISGVPGQVYGYTF. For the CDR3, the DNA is TGTGCCATCAGCGGGGTCCCGGGACAGGTGTACGGCTACACCTTC.

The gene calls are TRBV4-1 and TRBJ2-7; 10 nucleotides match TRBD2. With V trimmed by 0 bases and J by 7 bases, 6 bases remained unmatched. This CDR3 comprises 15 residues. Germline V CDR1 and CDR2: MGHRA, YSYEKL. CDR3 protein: CASSQEQREGNEQYF. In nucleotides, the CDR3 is TGCGCCAGCAGCCAAGAACAGCGGGAGGGCAATGAGCAGTACTTC.

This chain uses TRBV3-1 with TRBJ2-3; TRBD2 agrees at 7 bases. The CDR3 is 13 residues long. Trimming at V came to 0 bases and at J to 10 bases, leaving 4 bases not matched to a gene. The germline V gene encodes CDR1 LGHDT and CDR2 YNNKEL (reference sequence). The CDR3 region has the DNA TGTGCCAGCAGCCAAGACGGGCGGGAGTCGCAGTATTTT. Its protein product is CASSQDGRESQYF.